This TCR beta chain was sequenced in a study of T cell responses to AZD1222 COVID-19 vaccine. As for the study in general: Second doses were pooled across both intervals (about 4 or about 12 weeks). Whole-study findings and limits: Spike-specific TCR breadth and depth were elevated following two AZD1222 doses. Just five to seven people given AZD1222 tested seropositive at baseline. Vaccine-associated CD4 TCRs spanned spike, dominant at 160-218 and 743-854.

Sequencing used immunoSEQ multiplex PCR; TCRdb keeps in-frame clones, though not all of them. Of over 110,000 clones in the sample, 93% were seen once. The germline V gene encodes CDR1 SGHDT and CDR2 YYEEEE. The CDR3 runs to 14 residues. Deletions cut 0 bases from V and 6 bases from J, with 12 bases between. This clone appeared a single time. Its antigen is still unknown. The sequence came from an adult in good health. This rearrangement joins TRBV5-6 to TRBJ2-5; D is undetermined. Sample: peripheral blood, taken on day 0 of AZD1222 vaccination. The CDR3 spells CASSLGPPGQTQYF. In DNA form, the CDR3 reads TGTGCCAGCAGCTTGGGACCCCCCGGTCAGACCCAGTACTTC.